These 27 T cell receptor beta chains were all obtained from the same sample, sequenced in a study of blood T cell repertoires in COVID-19. Profiling relied on immunoSEQ multiplex PCR, and the TCRdb table lists in-frame clones only, not all of them. This table holds around 230,000 clones, over 85% found once. The source material was PBMCs or T cells enriched from blood (not recorded which). Receptors originate from a woman in her 30s with acute COVID-19.

The rearrangement joins TRBV2 to TRBJ2-7, with D perhaps TRBD1 (5 bases). V gave up 6 bases and J gave up 0 bases, with 15 bases separating them. This CDR3 has 15 amino acids. CDR1 SNHLY and CDR2 FYNNEI come from the germline V gene. DNA of the CDR3: TGTGCCAGCAGCGCCACGACAGCCCACTCCTACGAGCAGTACTTC. Encoded protein: CASSATTAHSYEQYF.

The chain recombines TRBV7-6 with TRBJ2-5, with D maybe TRBD2 (6 bases). Trimming shortened V by 1 base and J by 3 bases, and 12 bases separated the two germline ends. This CDR3 comprises 15 residues. CDR1 SGHVS and CDR2 FNYEAQ come from the germline V gene. The CDR3 protein is CASSLVAGRKETQYF. In DNA form, the CDR3 reads TGTGCCAGCAGCTTAGTGGCGGGGCGAAAAGAGACCCAGTACTTC.

CDR3: CAWSRGQETQYF. The CDR3 DNA is TGTGCCTGGAGTAGAGGTCAAGAGACCCAGTACTTC. The chain recombines TRBV30 with TRBJ2-5, with unresolved D. V was pared by 2 bases and J by 2 bases, with 6 bases between. The CDR3 sequence is 12 residues long. Germline V gene lookup returns CDR1 GTSNPN and CDR2 SVGIG (reference sequence).

The J gene is TRBJ1-1, the V gene TRBV10-1; tentative D call: TRBD1 (5 bases). The CDR3 length is 13 residues. CDR1 and CDR2 from the germline V gene are WNHNN and SYGVQD (reference sequence). V was pared by 6 bases and J by 2 bases, with 10 bases between. In nucleotides, the CDR3 is TGCGCCAGCAGCCTAGGGGTCAACACTGAAGCTTTCTTT. Translated, it gives CASSLGVNTEAFF.

The chain links TRBV29-1 to TRBJ1-1; tentatively, D is TRBD1 (6 bases). V was shortened by 1 base and J by 5 bases, with 14 bases between the two germline ends. Looked up from germline, CDR1 is SQVTM and CDR2 is ANQGSEA. The CDR3 has 14 residues. The DNA for the CDR3 is TGCAGCGTTGAAGTTAGGGGGAGACGGACTGAAGCTTTCTTT. It encodes CSVEVRGRRTEAFF.

This rearrangement joins TRBV5-1 to TRBJ1-1; D is unresolved. This CDR3 spans 15 amino acids. V lost 1 base, J lost 0 bases, and 10 bases lay in between. Germline V CDR1 and CDR2: SGHRS, YFSETQ. CDR3 region: CASSLTKPMNTEAFF. The CDR3 nucleotides read TGCGCCAGCAGCTTGACAAAACCAATGAACACTGAAGCTTTCTTT.

The rearrangement uses TRBV30 and TRBJ2-5; 7 nucleotides agree with TRBD1. There are 12 residues in the CDR3. CDR1 and CDR2 from the germline V gene are GTSNPN and SVGIG (reference sequence). V dropped 3 bases and J dropped 5; count of bases not matched to a gene: 3. CDR3 DNA sequence: TGTGCCTGGAGCCTCAGGGGGGAGACCCAGTACTTC. Translating it yields CAWSLRGETQYF. Together with reference TRBV30 and TRBJ2-5, the CDR3 gives the full variable domain: SQTIHQWPATLVQPVGSPLSLECTVEGTSNPNLYWYRQAAGRGLQLLFYSVGIGQISSEVPQNLSASRPQDRQFILSSKKLLLSDSGFYLCAWSLRGETQYFGPGTRLLVL.

The chain joins TRBV29-1 to TRBJ2-5; a weak D match, TRBD1 (6 bases). Trimming stripped 6 bases from V and 4 bases from J, with 15 bases between. This CDR3 is built from 13 residues. Germline V lookup: CDR1 SQVTM, CDR2 ANQGSEA. CDR3 protein: CSVDTDSPETQYF. CDR3 nucleotide sequence: TGCAGCGTAGACACGGACAGCCCAGAGACCCAGTACTTC.

The chain combines TRBV11-2 with TRBJ1-4; D is uncertain. The CDR3 is made up of 15 amino acids. From germline, CDR1 is SGHAT and CDR2 FQNNGV. Trimming shortened V by 1 base and J by 0 bases, and 6 bases separated the two germline ends. CDR3 coding DNA: TGTGCCAGCAGCTTAGGTACTACAACTAATGAAAAACTGTTTTTT. It translates to CASSLGTTTNEKLFF.

This rearrangement joins TRBV10-2 to TRBJ2-5; 12 nucleotides line up with TRBD2. Germline assignment: CDR1 WSHSY and CDR2 SAAADI. This CDR3 is built from 16 residues. V was clipped by 2 bases and J by 6 bases; unmatched bases: 7. CDR3 loop: CASSEQTSGGPKTQYF. The CDR3 nucleotides are TGCGCCAGCAGTGAGCAGACTAGCGGGGGCCCTAAGACCCAGTACTTC.

V and J are TRBV7-8 and TRBJ2-7, with D possibly TRBD1 on 6 matching bases. V shed 1 base and J shed 4 bases, with 11 bases lying between them. Germline loops: CDR1 SGHVS, CDR2 FQNEAQ. CDR3 length equals 14 residues. This CDR3 is CASSLVGTKYEQYF. In DNA form, the CDR3 reads TGTGCCAGCAGCTTAGTAGGGACAAAATACGAGCAGTACTTC.

This clone has only a few counts. The gene calls are TRBV28 and TRBJ2-5; D is unresolved. CDR1 is MDHEN, CDR2 SYDVKM, per germline. Trimming removed 6 bases from V and 2 bases from J, with 4 bases in between. CDR3 length: 11 residues. The CDR3 coding sequence is TGTGCCAGCAGAACACAAGAGACCCAGTACTTC. This translates into CASRTQETQYF. The full variable domain, its missing parts supplied by reference TRBV28 and TRBJ2-5, is DVKVTQSSRYLVKRTGEKVFLECVQDMDHENMFWYRQDPGLGLRLIYFSYDVKMKEKGDIPEGYSVSREKKERFSLILESASTNQTSMYLCASRTQETQYFGPGTRLLVL.

This clone was counted once. This sample also contains other DNA sequences that code for the same CDR3. The chain has TRBV11-2 and TRBJ1-4; TRBD1 aligns across 9 bases. CDR1 and CDR2 from the germline V gene are SGHAT and FQNNGV. Losses at the gene ends were 3 bases for V and 8 bases for J; bases not matched to a gene: 4. The CDR3 contains 14 residues. The CDR3 loop is CASSLGTGIEKLFF. The CDR3 DNA is TGTGCCAGCAGCTTGGGGACAGGGATCGAAAAACTGTTTTTT.

The chain couples TRBV3-1 (or the pseudogene TRBV3-2) to TRBJ2-4; D is perhaps TRBD1 (6 bases). The CDR3 extends over 19 amino acids. V was pared by 0 bases and J by 0 bases, with 18 bases between. The germline V gene encodes CDR1 LGHDT and CDR2 YNNKEL (reference sequence). Written as DNA, the CDR3 is TGTGCCAGCAGCCAAGATTTAACAGGGACGGGGTTAGCCAAAAACATTCAGTACTTC. It translates to CASSQDLTGTGLAKNIQYF.

This sequence joins TRBV5-6 and TRBJ1-2, with D possibly being TRBD1 (5 bases). V was pared by 3 bases and J by 4 bases, with 10 bases between. The CDR3 covers 13 residues. Germline-derived CDR1 and CDR2 are SGHDT and YYEEEE. This CDR3 is CASSSQGVYGYTF. The CDR3 DNA reads TGTGCCAGCAGCTCCCAGGGCGTCTATGGCTACACCTTC.

In the case of this clone: This sample includes further DNA sequences coding for the same CDR3. V is TRBV3-1 (or the pseudogene TRBV3-2) and J is TRBJ1-5; D remains unclear. The ends were cut back, 0 bases at V and 4 bases at J, with 7 bases in the middle. Germline V gene data show CDR1 as LGHDT and CDR2 as YNNKEL (reference sequence). This CDR3 region has 14 residues. CDR3: CASSQDPGNQPQHF. CDR3 nucleotide sequence: TGTGCCAGCAGCCAAGATCCGGGGAATCAGCCCCAGCATTTT.

The chain has TRBV5-1 and TRBJ2-3, with 10 bases identical to TRBD2. Trimming took 6 bases from V and 5 from J; bases not matched to a gene: 18. Germline V gene sequence: CDR1 SGHRS, CDR2 YFSETQ. The CDR3 spans 18 residues. In DNA form, the CDR3 reads TGCGCCAGCAAACAGACAGGGGAGGTAGTAGCGGGGGGAGATACGCAGTATTTT. It codes for CASKQTGEVVAGGDTQYF.

V usage is TRBV28 and J usage is TRBJ1-2; D is uncertain. The CDR3 runs 14 residues. Germline CDR1 MDHEN, CDR2 SYDVKM. Trimming removed 2 bases at V and 4 bases at J, with 11 bases between. The CDR3 nucleotides read TGTGCCAGCAGTTTAAACCCGCCAGGCTATGGCTACACCTTC. Translation gives CASSLNPPGYGYTF.

The V and J genes are TRBV5-6 and TRBJ2-7; TRBD2 matches at 8 bases. The CDR3 runs to 12 residues. V lost 5 bases and J lost 6; bases outside the gene matches: 4. Germline V gene data show CDR1 as SGHDT and CDR2 as YYEEEE. CDR3 region: CASSGGGREQYF. For the CDR3, the DNA is TGTGCCAGCAGTGGCGGGGGGCGCGAGCAGTACTTC.

The count of this clone is one. CDR3 sequence: CASSDGQGATDTQYF. The CDR3 nucleotides are TGTGCCAGCAGTGACGGACAGGGAGCGACAGATACGCAGTATTTT. The chain uses TRBV6-4 and TRBJ2-3; TRBD1 agrees at 8 bases. The CDR3 consists of 15 residues. CDR1 and CDR2 (germline): MRHNA, SNTAGT. The V and J ends lost 2 bases and 3 bases, in that order; junction bases with no gene match: 4.

The genes are TRBV9 and TRBJ2-2; D is perhaps TRBD1 (5 bases). V gave up 3 bases and J gave up 6 bases, with 18 bases separating them. The CDR3 is 16 residues long. Germline assignment: CDR1 SGDLS and CDR2 YYNGEE. CDR3 in DNA: TGTGCCAGCAGCGCCTCGCAGGGTATAGATTCCGGGGAGCTGTTTTTT. Protein sequence: CASSASQGIDSGELFF.

This clone was seen a few times. The DNA for the CDR3 is TGTGCCAGCAGCCAAGTAAACAGGGTGGGGAACACTGAAGCTTTCTTT. It yields the protein CASSQVNRVGNTEAFF. This chain uses TRBV3-1 (or the pseudogene TRBV3-2) with TRBJ1-1; the D gene is possibly TRBD1 (6 bases). Deletions cut 1 base from V and 1 base from J, with 13 bases between. The germline V gene has CDR1 LGHDT and CDR2 YNNKEL (reference sequence). The CDR3 spans 16 residues.

J is TRBJ1-2 and V is TRBV28; D remains ambiguous. The V gene lost 6 bases and the J gene lost 0 bases, with 11 bases spanning the gap. The CDR3 is made up of 14 amino acids. CDR1 is MDHEN and CDR2 is SYDVKM in the germline V gene. The CDR3 coding sequence is TGTGCCAGCAGCCCCCTCGGGGCTAACTATGGCTACACCTTC. Protein: CASSPLGANYGYTF.

This clone came up a few times. The V and J genes are TRBV6-4 and TRBJ2-1; 9 bases match TRBD1. V shed 6 bases, J shed 5 bases, and the junction held 17 bases outside the gene matches. Germline-derived CDR1 and CDR2 are MRHNA and SNTAGT. This CDR3 is built from 18 residues. In nucleotides, the CDR3 is TGTGCCAGCAGGACCCCCCTGGACAGGGGCTCCCCCAACAATGAGCAGTTCTTC. It yields the protein CASRTPLDRGSPNNEQFF.

The V and J genes are TRBV9 and TRBJ1-5; D possibly corresponds to TRBD1 (6 bases). V lost 4 bases and J lost 2, with 13 bases in between. Germline loops: CDR1 SGDLS, CDR2 YYNGEE. CDR3 length: 15 amino acids. The CDR3 DNA follows: TGTGCCAGCAGCAAAGGGGGGGGCGGCAATCAGCCCCAGCATTTT. Protein: CASSKGGGGNQPQHF.

This clone was observed once. This chain joins TRBV5-6 and TRBJ1-4, with TRBD1 identical over 7 bases. V shed 4 bases, J shed 8 bases, and the junction held 11 bases outside the gene matches. Germline lookup yields CDR1 SGHDT and CDR2 YYEEEE. The CDR3 contains 15 residues. In nucleotides, the CDR3 is TGTGCCAGCAGCGGTGAAGGGGGCATTGGGGAAAAACTGTTTTTT. Amino acids: CASSGEGGIGEKLFF. The full variable domain, its missing parts supplied by reference TRBV5-6 and TRBJ1-4, is DAGVTQSPTHLIKTRGQQVTLRCSPKSGHDTVSWYQQALGQGPQFIFQYYEEEERQRGNFPDRFSGHQFPNYSSELNVNALLLGDSALYLCASSGEGGIGEKLFFGSGTQLSVL.

V and J are TRBV3-1 (or the pseudogene TRBV3-2) and TRBJ2-1; 12 positions agree with TRBD2. V shed 3 bases, J shed 4 bases, and the junction held 4 bases outside the gene matches. This CDR3 comprises 16 residues. Germline CDR1 LGHDT, CDR2 YNNKEL (reference sequence). In DNA form, the CDR3 reads TGTGCCAGCAGCCATGAGGGGACTAGCGGGTACAATGAGCAGTTCTTC. Translating it yields CASSHEGTSGYNEQFF.